These 2 T cell receptor beta chains share one sample of origin, sequenced in a study of T cells after yellow fever vaccination. TCRdb passed the 5' RACE reads through MiXCR, listing each CDR3 protein once. The data show around 340,000 distinct CDR3 sequences, with roughly 9.4% seen just once and roughly 18% held by the top ten. Sequences were derived from PBMCs, sampled on the day of the first yellow fever vaccination. The receptors here all came from a man in his late teens or twenties who received the YFV17D yellow fever vaccine.

The CDR3 region has the DNA TGTGCCAGCAGTTACTCCCAGGGGACCACCGGGGAGCTGTTTTTT. Amino acids: CASSYSQGTTGELFF. The V gene is TRBV6-5, the J gene TRBJ2-2, with a possible D match to TRBD1 (6 bases). Looked up from germline, CDR1 is MNHEY and CDR2 is SVGAGI. The CDR3 is 15 amino acids. V lost 0 bases and J 4 bases, leaving 9 bases between the germline ends.

This clonotype was observed at least ten times. The gene calls are TRBV7-2 and TRBJ2-5, with D perhaps matching TRBD2 (5 bases). Trimming left V 5 bases short and J 9 bases short, with 22 bases between. There are 15 residues in the CDR3. Germline V gives CDR1 SGHTA, CDR2 FQGNSA. The CDR3 nucleotides read TGTGCCAGCAGCCGTCCCGAAGGACTGCCCCGGGCCCAGTACTTC. It yields the protein CASSRPEGLPRAQYF. Full variable domain (outside the CDR3, taken from reference TRBV7-2 and TRBJ2-5): GAGVSQSPSNKVTEKGKDVELRCDPISGHTALYWYRQSLGQGLEFLIYFQGNSAPDKSGLPSDRFSAERTGGSVSTLTIQRTQQEDSAVYLCASSRPEGLPRAQYFGPGTRLLVL.